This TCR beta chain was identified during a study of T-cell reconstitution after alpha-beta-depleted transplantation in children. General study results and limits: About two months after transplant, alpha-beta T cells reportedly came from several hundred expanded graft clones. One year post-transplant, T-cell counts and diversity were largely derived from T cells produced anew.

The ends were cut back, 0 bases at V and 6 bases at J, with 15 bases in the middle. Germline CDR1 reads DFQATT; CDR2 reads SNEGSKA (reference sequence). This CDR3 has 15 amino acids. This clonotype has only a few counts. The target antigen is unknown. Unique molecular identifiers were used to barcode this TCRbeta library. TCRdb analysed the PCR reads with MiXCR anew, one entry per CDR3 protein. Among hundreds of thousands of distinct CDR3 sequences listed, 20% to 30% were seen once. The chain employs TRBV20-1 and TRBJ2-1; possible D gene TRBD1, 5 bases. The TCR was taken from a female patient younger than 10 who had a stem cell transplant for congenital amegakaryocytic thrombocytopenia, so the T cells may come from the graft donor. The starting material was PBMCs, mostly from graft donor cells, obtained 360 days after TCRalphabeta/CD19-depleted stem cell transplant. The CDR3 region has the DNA TGCAGTGCTAGAGATTGGCGACAGCGCGCCAATGAGCAGTTCTTC. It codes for CSARDWRQRANEQFF.